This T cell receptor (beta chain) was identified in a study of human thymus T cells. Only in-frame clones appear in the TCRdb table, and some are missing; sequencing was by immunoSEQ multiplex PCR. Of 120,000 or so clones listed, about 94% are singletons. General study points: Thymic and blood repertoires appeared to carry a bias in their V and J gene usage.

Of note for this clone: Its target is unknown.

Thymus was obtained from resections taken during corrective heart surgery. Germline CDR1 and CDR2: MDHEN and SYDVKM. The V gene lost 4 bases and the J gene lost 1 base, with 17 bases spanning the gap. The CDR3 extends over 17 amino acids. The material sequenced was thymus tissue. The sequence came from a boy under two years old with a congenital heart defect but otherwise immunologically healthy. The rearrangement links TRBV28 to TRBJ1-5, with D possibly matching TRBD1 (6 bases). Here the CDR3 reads CASSSFPKGGSNQPQHF. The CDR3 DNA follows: TGTGCCAGCAGTTCCTTCCCGAAAGGGGGGAGCAATCAGCCCCAGCATTTT.